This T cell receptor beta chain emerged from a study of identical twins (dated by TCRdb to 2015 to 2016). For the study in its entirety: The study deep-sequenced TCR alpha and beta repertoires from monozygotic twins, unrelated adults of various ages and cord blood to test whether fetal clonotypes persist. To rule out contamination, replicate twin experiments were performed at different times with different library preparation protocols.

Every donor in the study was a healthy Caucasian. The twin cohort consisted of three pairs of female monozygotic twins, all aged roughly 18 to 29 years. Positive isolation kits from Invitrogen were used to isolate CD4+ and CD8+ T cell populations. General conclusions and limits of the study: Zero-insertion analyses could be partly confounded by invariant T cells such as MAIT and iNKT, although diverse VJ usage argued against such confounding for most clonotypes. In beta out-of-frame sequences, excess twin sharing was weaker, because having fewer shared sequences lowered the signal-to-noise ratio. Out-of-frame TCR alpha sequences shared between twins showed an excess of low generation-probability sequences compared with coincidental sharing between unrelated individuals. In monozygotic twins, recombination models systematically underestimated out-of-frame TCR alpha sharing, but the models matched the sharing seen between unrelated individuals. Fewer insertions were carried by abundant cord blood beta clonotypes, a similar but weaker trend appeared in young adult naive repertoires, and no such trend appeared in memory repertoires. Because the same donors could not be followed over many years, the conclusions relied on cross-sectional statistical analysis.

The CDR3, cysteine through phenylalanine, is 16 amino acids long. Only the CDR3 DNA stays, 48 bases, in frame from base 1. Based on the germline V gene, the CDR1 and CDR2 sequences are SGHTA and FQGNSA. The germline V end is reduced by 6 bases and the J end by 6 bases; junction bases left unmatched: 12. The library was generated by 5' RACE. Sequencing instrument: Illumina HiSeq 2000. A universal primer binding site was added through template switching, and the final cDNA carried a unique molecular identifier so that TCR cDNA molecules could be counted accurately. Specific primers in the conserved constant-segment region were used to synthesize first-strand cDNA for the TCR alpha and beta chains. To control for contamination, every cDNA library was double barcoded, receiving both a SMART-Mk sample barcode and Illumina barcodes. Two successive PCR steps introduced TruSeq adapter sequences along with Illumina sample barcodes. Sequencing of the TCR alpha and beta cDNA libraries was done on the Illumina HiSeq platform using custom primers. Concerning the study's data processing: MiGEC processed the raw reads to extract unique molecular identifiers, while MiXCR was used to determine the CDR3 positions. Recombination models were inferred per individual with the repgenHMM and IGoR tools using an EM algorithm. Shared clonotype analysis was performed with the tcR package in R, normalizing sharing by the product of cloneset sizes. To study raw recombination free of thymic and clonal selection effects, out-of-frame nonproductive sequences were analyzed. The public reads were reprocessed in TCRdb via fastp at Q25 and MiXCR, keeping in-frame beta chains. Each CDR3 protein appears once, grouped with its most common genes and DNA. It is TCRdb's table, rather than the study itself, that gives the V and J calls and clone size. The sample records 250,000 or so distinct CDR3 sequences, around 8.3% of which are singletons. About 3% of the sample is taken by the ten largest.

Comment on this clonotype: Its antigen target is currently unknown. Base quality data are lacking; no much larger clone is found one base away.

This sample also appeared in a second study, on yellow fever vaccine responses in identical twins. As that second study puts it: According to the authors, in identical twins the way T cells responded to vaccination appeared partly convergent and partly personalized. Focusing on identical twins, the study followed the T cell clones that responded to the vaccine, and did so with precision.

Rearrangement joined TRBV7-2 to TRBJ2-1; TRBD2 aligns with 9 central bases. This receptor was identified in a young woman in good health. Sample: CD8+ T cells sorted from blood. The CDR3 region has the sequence CASRRHSGSPPNEQFF. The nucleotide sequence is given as TGTGCCAGCAGGAGGCATAGCGGGAGCCCTCCCAATGAGCAGTTCTTC. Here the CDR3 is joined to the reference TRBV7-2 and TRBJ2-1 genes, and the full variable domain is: GAGVSQSPSNKVTEKGKDVELRCDPISGHTALYWYRQSLGQGLEFLIYFQGNSAPDKSGLPSDRFSAERTGGSVSTLTIQRTQQEDSAVYLCASRRHSGSPPNEQFFGPGTRLTVL.